This TCR beta chain was sequenced during a study of chemoradiotherapy in HPV16-positive cancers. Study-wide points: Functional assays defining HPV-specific T cells used only a couple of HPV16-positive patients.

Using immunoSEQ multiplex PCR, the repertoire was profiled, and TCRdb retains in-frame clones only, with some absent. The sample carries 2,900 or so clones, 60% to 80% recorded once. Note on this clone: Its antigen is unknown.

This clonotype was obtained from a human donor with HPV-associated anogenital cancer. Sampling was done from a patient who underwent chemoradiotherapy.

The CDR3 sequence is CASSPIRGTGAFNEQFF. The CDR3 DNA sequence: TGCGCCAGCAGCCCAATTCGTGGGACAGGGGCTTTCAATGAGCAGTTCTTC. The rearrangement links TRBV4-1 to TRBJ2-1, with 10 positions matching TRBD1. The CDR3 spans 17 residues. In germline, CDR1 is MGHRA, CDR2 YSYEKL. The V gene end was trimmed by 4 bases and the J gene end by 6 bases; junction bases not matched to a gene: 12.